This section outlines one T cell receptor (beta chain) sequence together with its context. Its antigen remains unidentified. CDR1 SGHRS and CDR2 YFSETQ come from the germline V gene. Trimming shortened V by 0 bases and J by 2 bases, and 8 bases separated the two germline ends. This CDR3 has 14 amino acids. The data stem from a study of identical twins. TCRdb recomputed calls from the 5' RACE reads with MiXCR, one row per CDR3 protein. In the table there are about 530,000 distinct CDR3 sequences, 20% to 25% of which are singletons. Study-level results: Models underestimated TCR alpha sharing (out-of-frame) in monozygotic twins. Analyses based on zero insertions could be partly confounded by invariant MAIT and iNKT cells.

A further study also used this sample, focusing on yellow fever vaccine responses in identical twins. From that report: Each twin's T cell response to the vaccine was reported to look partly convergent and partly personalized.

The rearrangement links TRBV5-1 to TRBJ2-5; D gene unclear. This TCR was sampled from a woman between 18 and 30 years old in good health. Sequenced sample: CD4+ T cells sorted from blood. This CDR3 is CASSLVPDQETQYF. The CDR3 DNA sequence: TGCGCCAGCAGCTTGGTCCCAGATCAAGAGACCCAGTACTTC.